A selection of T cell receptor beta chains follows, all from one sample in a study of glioma-infiltrating T cells. Via MiXCR, TCRdb re-called the multiplex PCR reads, giving one row per CDR3 protein. The data contain 100,000 to 150,000 distinct CDR3 sequences, around 23% of them seen just once; the ten biggest clones take up about 30%. Input material: glioma tissue, nonneoplastic brain tissue, or PBMCs (not recorded which). The receptor source for this set is a human donor with low-grade glioma or glioblastoma, undergoing nonglioma brain surgery, or in good health (not recorded which). Both conserved end residues are part of each CDR3. D genes are given only for firm matches. Clone size is given for some rows only: seen once, a few or many times, or a class if the clone is expanded.

clone_size,d_call,v_call,j_call,cdr3_nt,cdr3_aa
NA,NA,TRBV19,TRBJ1-2,TGTGCCAGTTTACGGGACATTTACAATGGCTACACCTTC,CASLRDIYNGYTF
few,TRBD1,TRBV20-1,TRBJ1-6,TGCAGTGCAAAATCCGGGACAGCAAATTCACCCCTCCACTTT,CSAKSGTANSPLHF
few,TRBD1,TRBV10-3,TRBJ2-1,TGTGCCATCAGTGAGCCTAGGGACAGCTACTACAATGAGCAGTTCTTC,CAISEPRDSYYNEQFF
many,TRBD1,TRBV6-1,TRBJ1-2,TGTGCCAGCAGCGGTTCGACAGGGGCCTATGGCTACACCTTC,CASSGSTGAYGYTF
few,NA,TRBV24-1,TRBJ2-1,TGTGCCACCAGAAGAAAGGGGGGTTCCTCCTACAATGAGCAGTTCTTC,CATRRKGGSSYNEQFF
many,NA,TRBV7-2,TRBJ2-1,TGTGCCAGCAGCTTAGGAGATTCAGAGCATGAGCAGTTCTTC,CASSLGDSEHEQFF
few,TRBD2,TRBV5-4,TRBJ2-3,TGTGCCAGCAGCGGATCTAGCGGTCCAAGCACAGATACGCAGTATTTT,CASSGSSGPSTDTQYF
many,TRBD1,TRBV6-1,TRBJ1-1,TGTGCCAGCACCGAAAGAGACAGGGGGGTGAACACTGAAGCTTTCTTT,CASTERDRGVNTEAFF
many,NA,TRBV20-1,TRBJ2-3,TGCAGTGCTAGAGATCCAGGACCTGGCACAGATACGCAGTATTTT,CSARDPGPGTDTQYF
many,TRBD1,TRBV28,TRBJ1-4,TGTGCCAGCAGTCTTGACAGGGGCCGTGAAAAACTGTTTTTT,CASSLDRGREKLFF
NA,NA,TRBV3-1,TRBJ2-3,TGTGCCAGCAGCCACTCGGCGACAGGTTCATTTACGCAGTATTTT,CASSHSATGSFTQYF
many,NA,TRBV15,TRBJ2-3,TGTGCCACCTCCACGGGGGATATCACAGATACGCAGTATTTT,CATSTGDITDTQYF
NA,TRBD1,TRBV20-1,TRBJ1-3,TGCAGTACGCCTCTCCAGGGGGGCTTAGCTGGAAACACCATATATTTT,CSTPLQGGLAGNTIYF
few,NA,TRBV10-1,TRBJ1-1,TGCGCCAGCAGTGCGTGGCAGGGGAACACTGAAGCTTTCTTT,CASSAWQGNTEAFF
NA,NA,TRBV7-9,TRBJ2-2,TGTGCCAGCAGCTTAAGAGGCAGGGTAGCCGGGGAGCTGTTTTTT,CASSLRGRVAGELFF
NA,NA,TRBV20-1,TRBJ2-4,TGCAGTGCTAGAGCTGTCCCTGTGGCCAAAAACATTCAGTACTTC,CSARAVPVAKNIQYF
many,NA,TRBV24-1,TRBJ2-3,TGTGCCACCAGTGAGTACAGCACAGATACGCAGTATTTT,CATSEYSTDTQYF
few,NA,TRBV4-1,TRBJ1-1,TGCGCCAGCAGCCAAGGAACGATCACTGAAGCTTTCTTT,CASSQGTITEAFF
few,NA,TRBV12-3/TRBV12-4,TRBJ1-5,TGTGCCAGCAGTTTAGAGTTGGGACGAGAGCATCAGCCCCAGCATTTT,CASSLELGREHQPQHF
NA,NA,TRBV11-2,TRBJ2-5,TGTGCCAGCAGCTGGAGGACAGCCCTTGAGACCCAGTACTTC,CASSWRTALETQYF
many,NA,TRBV6-1,TRBJ1-6,TGTGCCAGCAGTGAATTGGGGGATTCACCCCTCCACTTT,CASSELGDSPLHF
many,NA,TRBV4-1,TRBJ1-5,TGCGCCAGCAGCCAAGGGGCAGCCAGCAATCAGCCCCAGCATTTT,CASSQGAASNQPQHF
few,NA,TRBV2,TRBJ1-1,TGTGCCAGCGTTAAGGACACTGAAGCTTTCTTT,CASVKDTEAFF